The clone carrying this TCR beta chain was detected only once. Its antigen is unidentified. Trimming shortened V by 2 bases and J by 1 base, and 15 bases separated the two germline ends. Germline CDR1 reads ENHRY; CDR2 reads SYGVKD. The CDR3 has 17 amino acids. Only cases whose brain tissue showed the highest T cell transcript signatures were sequenced. The sample comes from a study of brain T cells in children with intractable seizures. Repertoires were generated with immunoSEQ multiplex PCR, while TCRdb's copy carries only in-frame clones and drops some. The sample contains around 44,000 clones, 80% to 95% of which appear only once. Points from the study as a whole: HCMV serostatus was not known, and viral specificity came from CDR3 similarity only.

The V and J genes are TRBV10-3 and TRBJ2-1; maybe TRBD2 (6 bases). The receptor's source is a girl aged 2 to 9 with tuberous sclerosis and intractable seizures. The sample here was peripheral blood, taken at surgery. CDR3 amino acids: CAISEIDVGGSYNEQFF. CDR3 nucleotide sequence: TGTGCCATCAGTGAGATCGATGTGGGGGGTTCCTACAATGAGCAGTTCTTC.